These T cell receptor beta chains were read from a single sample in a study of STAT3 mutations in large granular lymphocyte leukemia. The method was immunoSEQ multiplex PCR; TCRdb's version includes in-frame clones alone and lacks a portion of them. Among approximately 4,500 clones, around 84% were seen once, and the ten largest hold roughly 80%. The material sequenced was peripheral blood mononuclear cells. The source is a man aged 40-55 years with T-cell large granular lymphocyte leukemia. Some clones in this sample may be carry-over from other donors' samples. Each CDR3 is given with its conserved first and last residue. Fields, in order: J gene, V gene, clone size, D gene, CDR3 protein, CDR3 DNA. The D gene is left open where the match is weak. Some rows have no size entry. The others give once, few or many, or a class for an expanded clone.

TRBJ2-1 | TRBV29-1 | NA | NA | CSVEEGVRNEQFF | TGCAGCGTTGAAGAGGGCGTAAGAAATGAGCAGTTCTTC
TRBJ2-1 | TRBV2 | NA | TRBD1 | CASKDRDRVRNEQFF | TGTGCCAGCAAGGACCGGGACAGGGTTAGGAATGAGCAGTTCTTC
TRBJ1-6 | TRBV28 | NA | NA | CASSQIYSNSPLHF | TGTGCCAGCAGCCAGATTTACAGTAATTCACCCCTCCACTTT
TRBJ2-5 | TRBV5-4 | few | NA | CASSLALKETQYF | TGTGCCAGCAGCTTGGCACTCAAAGAGACCCAGTACTTC
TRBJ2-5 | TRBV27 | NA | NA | CASSSRLTGEETQYF | TGTGCCAGCAGTTCCCGACTTACCGGGGAAGAGACCCAGTACTTC
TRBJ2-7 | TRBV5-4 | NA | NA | CASSLAQGNYEQYF | TGTGCCAGCAGCTTGGCGCAGGGGAACTACGAGCAGTACTTC
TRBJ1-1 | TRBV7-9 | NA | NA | CANQVMNTEAFF | TGTGCCAACCAGGTAATGAACACTGAAGCTTTCTTT
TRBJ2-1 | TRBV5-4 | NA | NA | CASSPTLYNEQFF | TGTGCCAGCAGCCCGACCCTCTACAATGAGCAGTTCTTC
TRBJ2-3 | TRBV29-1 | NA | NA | CSVEDPDSTDTQYF | TGCAGCGTTGAAGATCCCGACAGCACAGATACGCAGTATTTT
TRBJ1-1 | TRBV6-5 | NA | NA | CASSAPAGNTEAFF | TGTGCCAGCAGTGCTCCCGCCGGGAACACTGAAGCTTTCTTT
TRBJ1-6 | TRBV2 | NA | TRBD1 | CAIEEGTGSNSPLHF | TGTGCCATCGAAGAGGGGACAGGGAGTAATTCACCCCTCCACTTT
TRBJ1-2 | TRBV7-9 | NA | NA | CASSLGTVGGRRDGYTF | TGTGCCAGCAGCTTAGGGACGGTCGGAGGGAGAAGGGATGGCTACACCTTC
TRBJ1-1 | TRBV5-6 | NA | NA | CASSLGAGNQGHTEAFF | TGTGCCAGCAGCCTTGGGGCAGGGAACCAGGGGCACACTGAAGCTTTCTTT
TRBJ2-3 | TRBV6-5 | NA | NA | CASTNVGPPTDTQYF | TGTGCCAGCACTAACGTCGGCCCGCCAACAGATACGCAGTATTTT
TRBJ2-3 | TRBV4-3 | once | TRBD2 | CASSQEALAGGKTDTQYF | TGCGCCAGCAGCCAAGAAGCCCTAGCGGGGGGCAAGACAGATACGCAGTATTTT
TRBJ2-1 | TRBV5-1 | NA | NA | CASSPAIQGRNEQFF | TGCGCCAGCAGCCCCGCGATTCAGGGAAGGAATGAGCAGTTCTTC
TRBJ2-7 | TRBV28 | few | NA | CASSEAGEGGEQYF | TGTGCCAGCAGCGAGGCCGGGGAAGGGGGCGAGCAGTACTTC
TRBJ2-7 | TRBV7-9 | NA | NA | CASSLGRGIYEQYF | TGTGCCAGCAGCTTAGGCAGGGGCATCTACGAGCAGTACTTC
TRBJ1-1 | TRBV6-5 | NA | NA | CAPRGGIGYTEAFF | TGTGCCCCAAGGGGGGGTATAGGGTACACTGAAGCTTTCTTT
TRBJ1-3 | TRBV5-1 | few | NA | CASSLSSGGNTIYF | TGCGCCAGCAGCTTGTCCTCGGGCGGAAACACCATATATTTT
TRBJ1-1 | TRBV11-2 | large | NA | CASSLEGPENYGPEAFF | TGTGCCAGCAGCTTAGAAGGACCCGAAAACTACGGACCTGAAGCTTTCTTT
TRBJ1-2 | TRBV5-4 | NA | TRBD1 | CASSRTGANYGYTF | TGTGCCAGCAGCCGGACAGGGGCTAACTATGGCTACACCTTC
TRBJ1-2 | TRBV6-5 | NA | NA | CASSHTGRIDGYTF | TGTGCCAGCAGCCACACAGGGCGGATCGATGGCTACACCTTC